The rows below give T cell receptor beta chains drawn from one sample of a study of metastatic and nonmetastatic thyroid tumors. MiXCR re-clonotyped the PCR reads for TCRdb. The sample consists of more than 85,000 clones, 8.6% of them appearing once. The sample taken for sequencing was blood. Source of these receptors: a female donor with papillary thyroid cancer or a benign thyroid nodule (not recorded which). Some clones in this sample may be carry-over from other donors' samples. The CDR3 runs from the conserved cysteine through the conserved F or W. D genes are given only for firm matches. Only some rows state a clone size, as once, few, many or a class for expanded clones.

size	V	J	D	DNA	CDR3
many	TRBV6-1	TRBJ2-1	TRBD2	TGTGCCAGCAGTGAAATAGCGGGGGCGTACAATGAGCAGTTCTTC	CASSEIAGAYNEQFF
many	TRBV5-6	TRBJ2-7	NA	TGTGCCAGCAGCTTGTATTCCTACGAGCAGTACTTC	CASSLYSYEQYF
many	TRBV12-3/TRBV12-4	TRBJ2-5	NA	TGTGCCAGCAGTTTAGTGGGCAGGGGGGTGACCCAGTACTTC	CASSLVGRGVTQYF
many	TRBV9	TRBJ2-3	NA	TGTGCCAGCAGCGTAGTTGATGGGGTAGATACGCAGTATTTT	CASSVVDGVDTQYF
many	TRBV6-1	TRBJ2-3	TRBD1	TGTGCCAGCAGTTTGGACAGGGCGCAGTATTTT	CASSLDRAQYF
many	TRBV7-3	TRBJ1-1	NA	TGTGCCAGCAGCCACAACTGGGAGTCAATCGAGACTGAAGCTTTCTTT	CASSHNWESIETEAFF
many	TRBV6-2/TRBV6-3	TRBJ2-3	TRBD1	TGTGCCAGCAGAAAAGGGGGCCTCACAGATACGCAGTATTTT	CASRKGGLTDTQYF
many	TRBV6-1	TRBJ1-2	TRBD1	TGTGCCAGCAGTGAACCGACAGGGGGCTATGGCTACACCTTC	CASSEPTGGYGYTF
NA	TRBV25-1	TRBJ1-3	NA	TGTGCCAGCACCCCAATAGGGGGAAAGGGAAACACCATATATTTT	CASTPIGGKGNTIYF
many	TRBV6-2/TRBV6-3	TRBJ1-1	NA	TGTGCCAGCCAAGACTTGAACACTGAAGCTTTCTTT	CASQDLNTEAFF
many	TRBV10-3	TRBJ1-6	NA	TGTGCCATCAGTGTAACGGGTGATAATTCACCCCTCCACTTT	CAISVTGDNSPLHF
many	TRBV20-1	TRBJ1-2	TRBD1	TGCAGTGCTAGTGATCTACAGGGGGGCTATGGCTACACCTTC	CSASDLQGGYGYTF
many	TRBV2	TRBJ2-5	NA	TGTGCCAGCAGCACAGGGAATATGAAGACCCAGTACTTC	CASSTGNMKTQYF
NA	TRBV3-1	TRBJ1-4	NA	TGTGCCAGCAGCCACCGCGGTCCGGGTAAACTGTTTTTT	CASSHRGPGKLFF
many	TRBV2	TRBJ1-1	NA	TGTGCCAGCAGTACCCACCCGGGAGACACTGAAGCTTTCTTT	CASSTHPGDTEAFF
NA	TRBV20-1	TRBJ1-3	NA	TGCAGTGCTAGCGATGAGGGGTCTGGAAACACCATATATTTT	CSASDEGSGNTIYF
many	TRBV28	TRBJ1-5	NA	TGTGCCAGCAGTTTATGGGCTCTCAATCAGCCCCAGCATTTT	CASSLWALNQPQHF
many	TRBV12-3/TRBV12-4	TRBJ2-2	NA	TGTGCCAGCAGGGGAGACAGCAACACCGGGGAGCTGTTTTTT	CASRGDSNTGELFF
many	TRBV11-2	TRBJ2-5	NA	TGTGCCAGCAGACCCAGTATAGGGAGGGAGACCCAGTACTTC	CASRPSIGRETQYF
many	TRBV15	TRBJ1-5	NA	TGTGCCACCAGCAGGGAAACAGGTTATCAGCCCCAGCATTTT	CATSRETGYQPQHF
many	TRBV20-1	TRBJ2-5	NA	TGCAGTGGAAAACTCCAAGAGACCCAGTACTTC	CSGKLQETQYF
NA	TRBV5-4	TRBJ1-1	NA	TGTGCCAGCAGCTTGGCCAGCACTGAAGCTTTCTTT	CASSLASTEAFF
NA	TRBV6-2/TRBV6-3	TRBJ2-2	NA	TGTGCCAGCATTTTCCAATCGAGTGTGGGGGCCGGCGGGGAGCTGTTTTTT	CASIFQSSVGAGGELFF
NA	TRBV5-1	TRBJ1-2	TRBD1	TGCGCCAGCAGCCAGGGACAGACGTACTATGGCTACACCTTC	CASSQGQTYYGYTF
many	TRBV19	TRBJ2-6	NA	TGTGCCAGTACCGATACCTCTGGGGCCAACGTCCTGACTTTC	CASTDTSGANVLTF
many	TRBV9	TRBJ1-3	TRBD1	TGTGCCAGCAGACCTGGACAGGGTCGCTCTGGAAACACCATATATTTT	CASRPGQGRSGNTIYF
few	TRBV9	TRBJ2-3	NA	TGTGCCAGCAGCGTAGGGCGGGTCCGGGACACAGATACGCAGTATTTT	CASSVGRVRDTDTQYF
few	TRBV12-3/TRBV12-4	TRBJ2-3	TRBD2	TGTGCCAGCAGTGGGTTAGCGGGGGGGGCCACAGATACGCAGTATTTT	CASSGLAGGATDTQYF
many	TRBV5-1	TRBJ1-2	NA	TGCGCCAGCACGCCGTTGGGCCCTAACTATGGCTACACCTTC	CASTPLGPNYGYTF
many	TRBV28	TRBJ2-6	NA	TGTGCCAGCAGTCACATAATATCTGGGGCCAACGTCCTGACTTTC	CASSHIISGANVLTF
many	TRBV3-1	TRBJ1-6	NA	TGTGCCAGCACCCAGAGCTATAATTCACCCCTCCACTTT	CASTQSYNSPLHF
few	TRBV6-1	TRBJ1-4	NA	TGTGCCAGCAATTCGGGATCTAATGAAAAACTGTTTTTT	CASNSGSNEKLFF
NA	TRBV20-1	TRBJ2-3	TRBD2	TGCAGTGCTAGGGTGCTAGCGGGGTACACAGATACGCAGTATTTT	CSARVLAGYTDTQYF